The 19 T cell receptor beta chains below were found in one sample sequenced in a study of cytomegalovirus exposure and HLA in healthy donors. Use of 60 Vbeta and 13 Jbeta primers characterized the PCR. Profiled with immunoSEQ multiplex PCR; TCRdb holds only in-frame clones, not every one. The data contain about 180,000 clones, around 70% of them singletons. Sequenced material: PBMCs. These receptors were collected from a male donor in good health and CMV-seronegative.

A few counts support this clone. This chain connects TRBV10-3 to TRBJ2-2; D gene unclear. The CDR3 sequence is 16 residues long. Germline CDR1 is ENHRY and CDR2 is SYGVKD. V was pared by 4 bases and J by 1 base, with 13 bases between. CDR3 in amino acids: CAISVGGPVNTGELFF. As DNA, the CDR3 is TGTGCCATCAGTGTTGGTGGGCCGGTGAACACCGGGGAGCTGTTTTTT.

The chain's CDR3 is CASSHPGQGATEAFF. CDR3 bases: TGCGCCAGCAGCCACCCGGGACAGGGGGCGACTGAAGCTTTCTTT. V gene TRBV4-1 combines with J gene TRBJ1-1; 12 bases agree with TRBD1. The trim removed 3 bases at V and 5 bases at J, leaving 4 bases unmatched. Germline V gene data show CDR1 as MGHRA and CDR2 as YSYEKL. The CDR3 runs to 15 residues.

This clone was detected a few times. The chain employs TRBV7-2 and TRBJ1-2; TRBD1 might be the D (5 bases). This CDR3 comprises 15 residues. V lost 5 bases, J lost 0 bases, and 13 bases lay in between. Germline CDR1 reads SGHTA; CDR2 reads FQGNSA. The CDR3 nucleotides are TGTGCCAGCAGCCCCTATCCGGGGGCTAACTATGGCTACACCTTC. It codes for CASSPYPGANYGYTF.

This clone came up a few times. The chain carries TRBV2 and TRBJ2-1; D might be TRBD2 (6 bases). The CDR3 contains 13 residues. Germline CDR1 and CDR2: SNHLY and FYNNEI. The V and J ends lost 5 bases and 6 bases respectively, with 11 bases between them. CDR3 sequence (DNA): TGTGCCAGCAGTCAGGAGGGCCGCAATGAGCAGTTCTTC. Amino acid sequence: CASSQEGRNEQFF.

A remark on this clone: At one boundary the junction diverges from the germline segment, which might be a read error. The V and J genes are TRBV5-1 and TRBJ1-5; D is unresolved. This CDR3 has 14 amino acids. From germline, CDR1 is SGHRS and CDR2 YFSETQ. The DNA of the CDR3 is TGCGTCAGCAGCTTGGGGTCAGGCAATCAGCCCCAGCATTTT. Translated, it gives CVSSLGSGNQPQHF.

The chain is built from TRBV6-4 and TRBJ2-2; no definite D call. Germline lookup yields CDR1 MRHNA and CDR2 SNTAGT. This CDR3 spans 13 amino acids. The V end was cut by 4 bases, the J end by 1 base, with 4 bases between. The CDR3: CASSVGNTGELFF. The CDR3 nucleotides are TGTGCCAGCAGTGTCGGGAACACCGGGGAGCTGTTTTTT.

This clone was seen just once. V is TRBV10-3 and J is TRBJ1-2; TRBD1 agrees at 9 bases. The CDR3 runs to 18 residues. J lost 1 base, V lost 3 bases, and 12 bases had no gene match. The germline V gene encodes CDR1 ENHRY and CDR2 SYGVKD. In DNA, the CDR3 is TGTGCCATCAGTGACCTTACCAGGACAGGGGCGAGTAACTATGGCTACACCTTC. Translating gives CAISDLTRTGASNYGYTF.

The V and J genes are TRBV10-3 and TRBJ2-1, with 8 positions matching TRBD2. The CDR3 is 17 residues long. Germline values: CDR1 ENHRY, CDR2 SYGVKD. V dropped 4 bases and J dropped 4; count of bases not matched to a gene: 12. The CDR3 bases are TGTGCCATCAGTGGAGGTTCCTTAGCGGGAACTTACAATGAGCAGTTCTTC. Its translation: CAISGGSLAGTYNEQFF.

This chain connects TRBV28 to TRBJ2-1; 14 bases match TRBD2. J was trimmed by 7 bases and V by 5 bases; bases with no gene match: 4. Looked up from germline, CDR1 is MDHEN and CDR2 is SYDVKM. The CDR3 runs to 15 residues. The chain's CDR3 is CASSPRTSGRNEQFF. The DNA of the CDR3 is TGTGCCAGCAGTCCGAGGACTAGCGGGAGGAATGAGCAGTTCTTC.

This clone occurred a few times. This chain connects TRBV6-5 to TRBJ2-1; D is perhaps TRBD1 (5 bases). Trimming removed 4 bases at V and 9 bases at J, with 16 bases between. CDR1 is MNHEY and CDR2 is SVGAGI in the germline V gene. This CDR3 spans 14 amino acids. CDR3 sequence reads: CASSSPLMGREQFF. The CDR3 nucleotides read TGTGCCAGCAGTTCACCTTTAATGGGGCGTGAGCAGTTCTTC.

This chain uses TRBV28 with TRBJ1-4, with unresolved D. Germline CDR1 is MDHEN and CDR2 is SYDVKM. Trimming pared 5 bases from V and 3 bases from J, leaving 7 bases between. The CDR3 sequence is 13 residues long. Written as DNA, the CDR3 is TGTGCCAGCAGTCCTCGGGCTAATGAAAAACTGTTTTTT. Its protein is CASSPRANEKLFF.

This clone was counted a few times. The genes are TRBV18 and TRBJ1-5, with 12 nucleotides matching TRBD1. CDR1 is KGHSH, CDR2 LQKENI, per germline. V dropped 2 bases and J dropped 6; count of bases not matched to a gene: 2. The CDR3 runs 15 residues. The CDR3 region is CASSPGTGGFQPQHF. DNA for the CDR3: TGTGCCAGCTCACCAGGGACAGGGGGCTTTCAGCCCCAGCATTTT.

The chain joins TRBV6-5 to TRBJ1-5; 10 bases fit TRBD1. CDR1 MNHEY and CDR2 SVGAGI come from the germline V gene. V was pared by 2 bases and J by 5 bases, with 6 bases of the junction left unmatched. CDR3 length: 16 residues. The CDR3 DNA follows: TGTGCCAGCAGTTACAAGGGACAGGGGTTCGATCAGCCCCAGCATTTT. It is translated as CASSYKGQGFDQPQHF.

This rearrangement joins TRBV30 to TRBJ1-1; the D gene is possibly TRBD1 (5 bases). Per the germline V gene, CDR1 is GTSNPN and CDR2 is SVGIG (reference sequence). The germline V and J ends were trimmed by 2 bases and 4 bases, with 14 bases remaining between them. The CDR3 totals 14 residues. CDR3 bases: TGTGCCTGGAGTTCCGGCCGAAGGGGCACTGAAGCTTTCTTT. Its translation is CAWSSGRRGTEAFF.

The rearrangement uses TRBV6-5 and TRBJ2-3; D might be TRBD2 (5 bases). V gave up 2 bases and J gave up 5 bases, with 14 bases separating them. The germline V gene encodes CDR1 MNHEY and CDR2 SVGAGI. CDR3 length: 15 residues. CDR3 amino acids: CASSYASHAGDTQYF. DNA of the CDR3: TGTGCCAGCAGTTACGCTAGCCACGCCGGAGATACGCAGTATTTT.

The V gene is TRBV12-2, the J gene TRBJ2-1; TRBD2, the table's D call, was not compared with the DNA. TRBV12-2 is listed as a pseudogene. The CDR3 has 15 amino acids. In nucleotides, the CDR3 is TGTGCAAGTCGCTTAAAGGAGAAGGAGGGACCTGATGAGTTCTTC. This sequence encodes CASRLKEKEGPDEFF.

V is TRBV5-4 and J is TRBJ2-3; D possibly corresponds to TRBD1 (6 bases). The CDR3 totals 15 residues. The germline V gene has CDR1 SGHNT and CDR2 YYREEE (reference sequence). V was clipped by 0 bases and J by 2 bases, with 10 bases between them. This CDR3 reads CASSLETGHTDTQYF. DNA for the CDR3: TGTGCCAGCAGCTTGGAGACAGGCCACACAGATACGCAGTATTTT. Full variable domain (rest looked up from reference TRBV5-4 and TRBJ2-3): ETGVTQSPTHLIKTRGQQVTLRCSSQSGHNTVSWYQQALGQGPQFIFQYYREEENGRGNFPPRFSGLQFPNYSSELNVNALELDDSALYLCASSLETGHTDTQYFGPGTRLTVL.

The chain employs TRBV4-3 and TRBJ1-1; D may be TRBD1 (6 bases). CDR1 is LGHNA, CDR2 YSLEER, per germline. V was pared by 3 bases and J by 5 bases, with 13 bases between. The CDR3 has 14 amino acids. As DNA, the CDR3 is TGCGCCAGCAGCCAGGGTACAGGGCGGACTGAAGCTTTCTTT. Translation gives CASSQGTGRTEAFF.

A remark on this clone: The sample holds other DNA sequences that translate to the same CDR3. The chain links TRBV6-5 to TRBJ1-1; 7 bases are shared with TRBD1. The J segment lost 1 base and the V segment lost 0 bases, leaving 2 bases of the junction unmatched. Germline loops: CDR1 MNHEY, CDR2 SVGAGI. The CDR3 length is 15 residues. The CDR3 protein is CASSYSRTGNTEAFF. In nucleotides, the CDR3 is TGTGCCAGCAGTTACTCTCGGACAGGGAACACTGAAGCTTTCTTT.